One and the same sample provided the 5 T cell receptor beta chains below, sequenced in a study of blood T cell repertoires in COVID-19. Clones were sequenced by immunoSEQ multiplex PCR, and TCRdb holds only the in-frame ones, with some missing. The sample holds about 130,000 clones, almost 80% seen once. Sequenced: peripheral blood. The origin of the receptors is a man aged 60-69 years who had recovered from COVID-19.

The V and J genes are TRBV4-2 and TRBJ2-6; D may be TRBD1 (5 bases). CDR3 length equals 16 residues. Germline assignment: CDR1 LGHNA and CDR2 YNFKEQ. Trimming shortened V by 5 bases and J by 1 base, and 12 bases separated the two germline ends. The CDR3 reads CASSARRQSGANVLTF. The CDR3 nucleotides read TGTGCCAGCAGCGCCCGCAGACAGTCTGGGGCCAACGTCCTGACTTTC.

This clone occurred many times. The V call is TRBV6-5, the J call TRBJ2-2, with D unresolved. From germline, CDR1 is MNHEY and CDR2 SVGAGI. The length of the CDR3 is 13 residues. Trimming took off 7 bases at V and 4 bases at J, with 10 bases between the two ends. The CDR3 nucleotides read TGTGCCAGCAACCCATCCGGCACCGGGGAGCTGTTTTTT. Translation gives CASNPSGTGELFF.

The chain links TRBV6-5 to TRBJ1-6, with a possible D match to TRBD1 (5 bases). CDR1 is MNHEY, CDR2 SVGAGI, per germline. The V end was cut by 5 bases, the J end by 6 bases, with 14 bases between. There are 15 residues in the CDR3. DNA of the CDR3: TGTGCCAGCAGTCTGCGGGACTCGGCTAATTCACCCCTCCACTTT. Protein sequence: CASSLRDSANSPLHF.

V and J are TRBV13 and TRBJ2-1, with 7 bases that match TRBD2. Germline V CDR1 and CDR2: PRHDT, FYEKMQ (reference sequence). This CDR3 spans 16 amino acids. The trim removed 5 bases at V and 5 bases at J, leaving 12 bases unmatched. CDR3 DNA: TGTGCCAGCAGCGTTAGTACTAGCGTGAACCACAATGAGCAGTTCTTC. This encodes CASSVSTSVNHNEQFF.

The V call is TRBV4-3, the J call TRBJ2-1, with 8 bases that match TRBD1. The V gene end was trimmed by 0 bases and the J gene end by 4 bases; junction bases not matched to a gene: 8. The CDR3 length is 17 residues. From germline, CDR1 is LGHNA and CDR2 YSLEER. CDR3 nucleotides: TGCGCCAGCAGCCAAGATGTGAGACAGGGGAGGTACAATGAGCAGTTCTTC. Encoded protein: CASSQDVRQGRYNEQFF.